This T cell receptor (beta chain) was documented in a study of beta chain features in type 1 diabetes. Study-level information: All samples yielded some 100,000,000 examined sorted cells.

This clone appeared a few times. The antigen is undetermined. A read error may produce the germline difference seen at one junction end. This CDR3 is built from 14 residues. Germline V lookup: CDR1 GTSNPN, CDR2 SVGIG (reference sequence). The entirety of the isolated RNA underwent reverse transcription, so expressed TCRB transcripts were sequenced. Sequenced by immunoSEQ multiplex PCR; TCRdb stores in-frame clones only, minus some. Of 250,000 to 350,000 clones listed, roughly an eighth are singletons. Markers CD45RO/CCR7/CD25/CD127/CD95/CD27 served to sort CD4+ naive, central memory, regulatory and stem cell-like memory cells. Each sorted population was over 98% pure. General study results and limits: Patients with type 1 diabetes carried fewer insertions and had more deletions at their VDJ junctions. Significant though moderate, a shortening of TCRB CDR3s appeared in all four CD4+ subsets of Type 1 diabetes patients.

The sequencing input was naive CD4+ T cells from blood. This rearrangement joins TRBV30 to TRBJ2-5; 9 nucleotides agree with TRBD1. This sequence was found in a man aged 25-40 years with type 1 diabetes. The DNA for the CDR3 is TGTGCCTGGAGTGTACGGACAGGGGAAGACACCCAGTACTTC. The encoded protein is CAWSVRTGEDTQYF.